This T cell receptor (beta chain) was sequenced for a study of CD8+ T cells in alopecia areata. Broader study findings: Scalp sample sequencing also detects resident alphabeta T cells of normal skin. Across lesional scalp, and particularly alopecia totalis/universalis, clonality surpassed that of normal scalp.

Researchers picked out CD4+ and CD8+ T cells from PBMCs by sorting. As regards this clone: The antigen is not known.

The CDR3 contains 15 residues. V gave up 5 bases and J gave up 2 bases; unmatched junction bases: 4. From germline, CDR1 is SNHLY and CDR2 FYNNEI. Reverse transcribed after extraction, RNA yielded cDNA as the sequencing template. Data came from immunoSEQ multiplex PCR; TCRdb stores just in-frame clones and leaves some out. The sample yields about 150,000 clones, roughly 48% seen once. This receptor was identified in a human donor with alopecia areata. The chain is built from TRBV2 and TRBJ2-1; 9 positions agree with TRBD2. Sequenced input: CD4+ T cells sorted from blood. The DNA for the CDR3 is TGTGCCAGCAGTCGCCTAGCGGGAACCTACAATGAGCAGTTCTTC. Its protein product is CASSRLAGTYNEQFF.